This T cell receptor beta chain is from a study of blood T cell repertoires in COVID-19. Study in general: The United States, Italy and Spain supplied acute and convalescent COVID-19 samples.

Clones were read by immunoSEQ multiplex PCR, and TCRdb kept only the in-frame ones, dropping some. The repertoire holds about 170,000 clones, with around 90% as singletons. The CDR3 is 13 amino acids. Deletions cut 0 bases from V and 4 bases from J, with 6 bases between. Followed over time, Seattle patients had been enrolled while infection was active. The chain joins TRBV12-3 or TRBV12-4 to TRBJ1-2; D call uncertain. The sequenced material came from peripheral blood. The TCR was taken from an elderly woman with COVID-19, enrolled during active disease. The CDR3 DNA reads TGTGCCAGCAGTTTAGCCACGAGCTATGGCTACACCTTC. Amino acids: CASSLATSYGYTF.